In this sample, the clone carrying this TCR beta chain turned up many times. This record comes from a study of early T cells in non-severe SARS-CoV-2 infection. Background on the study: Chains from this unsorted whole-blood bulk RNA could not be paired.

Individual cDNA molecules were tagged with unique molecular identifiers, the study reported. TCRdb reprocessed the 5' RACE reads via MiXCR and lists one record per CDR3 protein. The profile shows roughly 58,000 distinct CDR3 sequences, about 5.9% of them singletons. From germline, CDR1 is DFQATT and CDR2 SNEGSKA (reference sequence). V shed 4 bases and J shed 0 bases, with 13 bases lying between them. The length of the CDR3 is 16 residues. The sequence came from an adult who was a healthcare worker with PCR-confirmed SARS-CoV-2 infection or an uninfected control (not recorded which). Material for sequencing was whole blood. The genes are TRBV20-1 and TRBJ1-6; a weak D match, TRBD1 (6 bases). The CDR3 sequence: CSAKDSSSSYNSPLHF. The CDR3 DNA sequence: TGCAGTGCTAAGGACAGCTCAAGCTCCTATAATTCACCCCTCCACTTT.